This TCR beta chain originates from a study of siplizumab effects on memory and regulatory T cells. Each sample contributed some 96,000 TCR templates to the assay. TCRdb keeps only in-frame clones here, not all; method: immunoSEQ multiplex PCR. The data contain approximately 75,000 clones, roughly 93% of them singletons. General study results and limits: Assignment of a naive or memory phenotype failed for roughly 75-97% of the proliferating CD4+ or CD8+ clones.

Regarding this clone: The antigen remains unidentified.

Sequencing input: CD8+ T cells sorted from blood. The sequence derives from a human donor in good health.

The CDR3, as DNA: TGTGCCAGCAGTCTAACAGGGGACATTGTGCGAAACACCATATATTTT. Amino acids: CASSLTGDIVRNTIYF. The V and J genes are TRBV27 and TRBJ1-3, with 7 bases fitting TRBD1. Trimming at V came to 5 bases and at J to 5 bases, leaving 12 bases not matched to a gene. In germline, CDR1 is MNHEY, CDR2 SMNVEV (reference sequence). This CDR3 is built from 16 residues.